The rows below give T cell receptor beta chains drawn from one sample of a study of blood T cell repertoires in COVID-19. The data were produced by immunoSEQ multiplex PCR, yet TCRdb's version contains in-frame clones alone and is incomplete. The data hold 65,000 to 85,000 clones, with around nine tenths observed a single time. The sample was peripheral blood. The receptors come from a human donor in a cohort sampled during active COVID-19. CDR3s include the opening cysteine and the closing phenylalanine or tryptophan. D genes are given only for firm matches. Size is stated for part of the rows, as once, few or many counts, or as a class when the clone is expanded.

v_gene: TRBV3-1/TRBV3-2
abundance: -
j_gene: TRBJ1-1
d_gene: -
CDR3nt: TGTGCCAGCAGCCAAGAGCCAGTATACACTGAAGCTTTCTTT
CDR3aa: CASSQEPVYTEAFF

v_gene: TRBV6-5
abundance: -
j_gene: TRBJ2-3
d_gene: TRBD1
CDR3nt: TGTGCCAGCAGTTCCGGGGACAGAGGGTATACGCAGTATTTT
CDR3aa: CASSSGDRGYTQYF

v_gene: TRBV18
abundance: -
j_gene: TRBJ2-7
d_gene: TRBD1
CDR3nt: TGTGCCAGCTCACCCCCAGGGGGATACGAGCAGTACTTC
CDR3aa: CASSPPGGYEQYF

v_gene: TRBV5-1
abundance: -
j_gene: TRBJ1-1
d_gene: TRBD1
CDR3nt: TGCGCCAGCTGGGGGACAGGGGAAACTGAAGCTTTCTTT
CDR3aa: CASWGTGETEAFF

v_gene: TRBV2
abundance: once
j_gene: TRBJ2-7
d_gene: -
CDR3nt: TGTGCCAGCAGTGAACAAACCTACGAGCAGTACTTC
CDR3aa: CASSEQTYEQYF

v_gene: TRBV2
abundance: -
j_gene: TRBJ2-2
d_gene: TRBD1
CDR3nt: TGTGCCAGCAGGGACAGGGGTGGCACCGGGGAGCTGTTTTTT
CDR3aa: CASRDRGGTGELFF

v_gene: TRBV3-1/TRBV3-2
abundance: -
j_gene: TRBJ2-7
d_gene: -
CDR3nt: TGTGCCAGCAGCCAAGTGGGCAGGGGGGCGGGGGAGCAGTACTTC
CDR3aa: CASSQVGRGAGEQYF

v_gene: TRBV7-6
abundance: -
j_gene: TRBJ2-7
d_gene: TRBD1
CDR3nt: TGTGCCAGCAGCTTAGGGGACAGAACCTACGAGCAGTACTTC
CDR3aa: CASSLGDRTYEQYF

v_gene: TRBV19
abundance: -
j_gene: TRBJ1-6
d_gene: TRBD1
CDR3nt: TGTGCCAGTAGTATCCGGACAGGGAGTAATTCACCCCTCCACTTT
CDR3aa: CASSIRTGSNSPLHF

v_gene: TRBV24-1
abundance: -
j_gene: TRBJ2-1
d_gene: -
CDR3nt: TGTGCCACCGGCTCCCCATCCTACAATGAGCAGTTCTTC
CDR3aa: CATGSPSYNEQFF

v_gene: TRBV10-3
abundance: -
j_gene: TRBJ1-2
d_gene: TRBD1
CDR3nt: TGTGCCACACAACGACAGGGGGTGGTCTATGGCTACACCTTC
CDR3aa: CATQRQGVVYGYTF

v_gene: TRBV12-3/TRBV12-4
abundance: -
j_gene: TRBJ2-1
d_gene: -
CDR3nt: TGTGCCAGCCGCCCAGGGCTGGGGAATGAGCAGTTCTTC
CDR3aa: CASRPGLGNEQFF

v_gene: TRBV5-1
abundance: -
j_gene: TRBJ1-4
d_gene: -
CDR3nt: TGCGCCAGCAGCAAGGGGAATGAAAAACTGTTTTTT
CDR3aa: CASSKGNEKLFF

v_gene: TRBV5-4
abundance: once
j_gene: TRBJ2-2
d_gene: TRBD1
CDR3nt: TGTGCCAGCAGCTTGGTTGGACAGGGTACCACCGGGGAGCTGTTTTTT
CDR3aa: CASSLVGQGTTGELFF

v_gene: TRBV7-2
abundance: -
j_gene: TRBJ1-2
d_gene: -
CDR3nt: TGTGCCAGCAGCTTAGGTCGTGGAGGCAGACTCAGCGGCTACACCTTC
CDR3aa: CASSLGRGGRLSGYTF

v_gene: TRBV7-9
abundance: -
j_gene: TRBJ1-3
d_gene: TRBD1
CDR3nt: TGTGCCAGCAGCCAAGTCAGGGGGCTGGGAAACACCATATATTTT
CDR3aa: CASSQVRGLGNTIYF

v_gene: TRBV19
abundance: -
j_gene: TRBJ2-1
d_gene: TRBD1
CDR3nt: TGTGCCAGTAGCAGGGACAGGGACGATGAGCAGTTCTTC
CDR3aa: CASSRDRDDEQFF

v_gene: TRBV5-1
abundance: -
j_gene: TRBJ2-5
d_gene: -
CDR3nt: TGCGCCAGCAGCAGGGGGACCCGCCGCGAGGAGACCCAGTACTTC
CDR3aa: CASSRGTRREETQYF

v_gene: TRBV5-1
abundance: -
j_gene: TRBJ2-5
d_gene: -
CDR3nt: TGCGCCAGCGGGAGGGGGGAAGAGACCCAGTACTTC
CDR3aa: CASGRGEETQYF

v_gene: TRBV5-1
abundance: -
j_gene: TRBJ2-1
d_gene: -
CDR3nt: TGCGCCAGCAGCTTGAGAGGGCCCCCCTACAATGAGCAGTTCTTC
CDR3aa: CASSLRGPPYNEQFF

v_gene: TRBV19
abundance: -
j_gene: TRBJ2-7
d_gene: -
CDR3nt: TGTGCCAGTAGTATGGGGCAGGGGCTCTACGAGCAGTACTTC
CDR3aa: CASSMGQGLYEQYF

v_gene: TRBV5-1
abundance: -
j_gene: TRBJ2-7
d_gene: -
CDR3nt: TGCGCCAGCAGCTTGGGTAACAGGCCCCTCTCCTACGAGCAGTACTTC
CDR3aa: CASSLGNRPLSYEQYF

v_gene: TRBV19
abundance: -
j_gene: TRBJ2-5
d_gene: TRBD1
CDR3nt: TGTGCCAGCTCCGGACAGGGGCACGAGACCCAGTACTTC
CDR3aa: CASSGQGHETQYF

v_gene: TRBV7-8
abundance: -
j_gene: TRBJ2-7
d_gene: -
CDR3nt: TGTGCCAGCCCGCGGGACAGAAAAACTAAAGAGCAGTACTTC
CDR3aa: CASPRDRKTKEQYF

v_gene: TRBV5-1
abundance: -
j_gene: TRBJ2-3
d_gene: -
CDR3nt: TGCGCCAGCAGGGAGGGGAGGTCAGATACGCAGTATTTT
CDR3aa: CASREGRSDTQYF

v_gene: TRBV3-1/TRBV3-2
abundance: once
j_gene: TRBJ2-3
d_gene: TRBD2
CDR3nt: TGTGCCAGCAGCCGAGGGACTAGCGGGGATGGTACGCAGTATTTT
CDR3aa: CASSRGTSGDGTQYF

v_gene: TRBV3-1/TRBV3-2
abundance: -
j_gene: TRBJ1-1
d_gene: -
CDR3nt: TGTGCCAGCAGCCAAGAAGAGACAGCAGAAGCTTTCTTT
CDR3aa: CASSQEETAEAFF

v_gene: TRBV7-2
abundance: -
j_gene: TRBJ1-5
d_gene: TRBD1
CDR3nt: TGTGCCAGCAGCCTTGGGACAGGTTTCAATCAGCCCCAGCATTTT
CDR3aa: CASSLGTGFNQPQHF

v_gene: TRBV10-3
abundance: -
j_gene: TRBJ2-5
d_gene: TRBD2
CDR3nt: TGTGCCATCAGTGAGTCAACGGCGGGGGGGATGCAGACCCAGTACTTC
CDR3aa: CAISESTAGGMQTQYF

v_gene: TRBV7-2
abundance: -
j_gene: TRBJ1-6
d_gene: -
CDR3nt: TGTGCCAGCAGCTTTTTTTTCGGGAAAAATTCACCCCTCCACTTT
CDR3aa: CASSFFFGKNSPLHF

v_gene: TRBV19
abundance: -
j_gene: TRBJ1-2
d_gene: -
CDR3nt: TGTGCCAGTATTCGACAGCCCGCTTGGGTTGGAGGCTACACCTTC
CDR3aa: CASIRQPAWVGGYTF

v_gene: TRBV6-5
abundance: -
j_gene: TRBJ1-3
d_gene: -
CDR3nt: TGTGCCAGCAGTTACATGGGACTTACCTCTGGAAACACCATATATTTT
CDR3aa: CASSYMGLTSGNTIYF

v_gene: TRBV18
abundance: -
j_gene: TRBJ1-6
d_gene: TRBD1
CDR3nt: TGTGCCAGCTCACCTAATAGACAGGGGGCGGGTTCACCCCTCCACTTT
CDR3aa: CASSPNRQGAGSPLHF

v_gene: TRBV5-4
abundance: -
j_gene: TRBJ1-2
d_gene: TRBD1
CDR3nt: TGTGCCAGCCGATCGGGACAGGGGTATTACTATGGCTACACCTTC
CDR3aa: CASRSGQGYYYGYTF

v_gene: TRBV7-6
abundance: -
j_gene: TRBJ2-2
d_gene: -
CDR3nt: TGTGCCAGGGTTCCGACCCTGGGGCCCGGCGGGGAGCTGTTTTTT
CDR3aa: CARVPTLGPGGELFF

v_gene: TRBV5-1
abundance: -
j_gene: TRBJ2-7
d_gene: TRBD1
CDR3nt: TGCGCCAGCAGCTTGGCCGGGACAGGGGTTCAGTACTTC
CDR3aa: CASSLAGTGVQYF

v_gene: TRBV10-3
abundance: -
j_gene: TRBJ1-2
d_gene: -
CDR3nt: TGTGCCATCAGTGAAAGAGAAGGACAGACTAACTATGGCTACACCTTC
CDR3aa: CAISEREGQTNYGYTF

v_gene: TRBV6-4
abundance: -
j_gene: TRBJ2-2
d_gene: -
CDR3nt: TGTGCCAGCAGTGTACCGCGGGGCGGGAACACCGGGGAGCTGTTTTTT
CDR3aa: CASSVPRGGNTGELFF

v_gene: TRBV7-9
abundance: once
j_gene: TRBJ2-7
d_gene: TRBD1
CDR3nt: TGTGCCAGCAGCATCCGGGACAGAGAGTACTTC
CDR3aa: CASSIRDREYF

v_gene: TRBV5-1
abundance: few
j_gene: TRBJ2-1
d_gene: -
CDR3nt: TGCGCCAGCAGCTTGTTTCAGGGTAGTAGCAATGAGCAGTTCTTC
CDR3aa: CASSLFQGSSNEQFF

v_gene: TRBV30
abundance: -
j_gene: TRBJ1-1
d_gene: -
CDR3nt: TGTGCCTGGAGTGTAGAGATGAACACTGAAGCTTTCTTT
CDR3aa: CAWSVEMNTEAFF

v_gene: TRBV3-1/TRBV3-2
abundance: once
j_gene: TRBJ2-2
d_gene: -
CDR3nt: TGTGCCAGCAGCCAAGATCTGCCCACTGCCACGAACACCGGGGAGCTGTTTTTT
CDR3aa: CASSQDLPTATNTGELFF

v_gene: TRBV30
abundance: -
j_gene: TRBJ1-3
d_gene: -
CDR3nt: TGTGCCTGGAGTGTCTCGTTAGGAAACACCATATATTTT
CDR3aa: CAWSVSLGNTIYF

v_gene: TRBV5-1
abundance: -
j_gene: TRBJ1-5
d_gene: -
CDR3nt: TGCGCCAGCAGCACCGGGACACCCAATCAGCCCCAGCATTTT
CDR3aa: CASSTGTPNQPQHF

v_gene: TRBV11-2
abundance: -
j_gene: TRBJ1-1
d_gene: -
CDR3nt: TGTGCCAGCAGTCCCGAGCAGGGGTTAGCTTTCTTT
CDR3aa: CASSPEQGLAFF

v_gene: TRBV2
abundance: -
j_gene: TRBJ2-5
d_gene: TRBD1
CDR3nt: TGTGCCAGCAGCGGACAGGGAGAAGAGACCCAGTACTTC
CDR3aa: CASSGQGEETQYF

v_gene: TRBV7-9
abundance: -
j_gene: TRBJ2-2
d_gene: -
CDR3nt: TGTGCCAGCAGCTACCGACAGGAGAACACCGGGGAGCTGTTTTTT
CDR3aa: CASSYRQENTGELFF

v_gene: TRBV7-2
abundance: -
j_gene: TRBJ1-5
d_gene: TRBD1
CDR3nt: TGTGCCAGCAGCTTCGGGACAGGCAATCAGCCCCAGCATTTT
CDR3aa: CASSFGTGNQPQHF

v_gene: TRBV27
abundance: -
j_gene: TRBJ2-7
d_gene: TRBD1
CDR3nt: TGTGCCAGCAGTTTATCGGCAGGGGGCTACGAGCAGTACTTC
CDR3aa: CASSLSAGGYEQYF

v_gene: TRBV19
abundance: -
j_gene: TRBJ1-2
d_gene: TRBD1
CDR3nt: TGTGCCAGTAGTCAGCGGGACAGGGCCTATGGCTACACCTTC
CDR3aa: CASSQRDRAYGYTF

v_gene: TRBV3-1/TRBV3-2
abundance: -
j_gene: TRBJ2-5
d_gene: -
CDR3nt: TGTGCCAGCAGCCTCGGGGGGCGGGAAGAGACCCAGTACTTC
CDR3aa: CASSLGGREETQYF

v_gene: TRBV2
abundance: -
j_gene: TRBJ1-1
d_gene: TRBD1
CDR3nt: TGTGCCAGCATGCGGGACAGGGGAAGTAATGAAGCTTTCTTT
CDR3aa: CASMRDRGSNEAFF

v_gene: TRBV11-2
abundance: -
j_gene: TRBJ2-7
d_gene: -
CDR3nt: TGTGCCAGCAGCTTAGGTTCAGGGCCCCCCTACGAGCAGTACTTC
CDR3aa: CASSLGSGPPYEQYF